These 9 T cell receptor beta chains share one sample of origin, sequenced in a study of T cell responses to AZD1222 COVID-19 vaccine. The method was immunoSEQ multiplex PCR; TCRdb's version includes in-frame clones alone and lacks a portion of them. The data hold about 150,000 clones, with nearly 95% observed a single time. The sequences come from peripheral blood, collected on day 0 of AZD1222 vaccination. The receptors originated from an adult in good health.

In DNA form, the CDR3 reads TGTGCCAGTAGTATCCTAGGGACATCCGACTACGATAGCAATCAGCCCCAGCATTTT. Encoded protein: CASSILGTSDYDSNQPQHF. The chain carries TRBV19 and TRBJ1-5, with a weak D call TRBD1 (6 bases). This CDR3 comprises 19 residues. The germline gives CDR1 LNHDA, CDR2 SQIVND (reference sequence). The germline V and J ends were trimmed by 3 bases and 0 bases, with 21 bases remaining between them.

The rearrangement links TRBV19 to TRBJ2-1, with D maybe TRBD1 (6 bases). The CDR3 length is 15 residues. Germline V CDR1 and CDR2: LNHDA, SQIVND (reference sequence). The V and J ends lost 3 bases and 8 bases respectively, with 17 bases between them. The CDR3 DNA reads as TGTGCCAGTAGTATGAGGAGAACAACAGGGTATGAGCAGTTCTTC. It is translated as CASSMRRTTGYEQFF.

The chain is built from TRBV5-4 and TRBJ1-2; 10 nucleotides match TRBD1. This CDR3 has 16 residues. The ends lost 4 bases at V and 0 bases at J; junction bases unmatched: 6. CDR1 is SGHNT, CDR2 YYREEE, per germline (reference sequence). As DNA, the CDR3 is TGTGCCAGCAGCCTGGGACAGGGGCGAGCTAACTATGGCTACACCTTC. Residues: CASSLGQGRANYGYTF.

This clone occurred a few times. The rearrangement joins TRBV19 to TRBJ1-2; the D is unclear. CDR3 size: 12 residues. Germline loops: CDR1 LNHDA, CDR2 SQIVND (reference sequence). With 3 bases removed from V and 5 bases from J, the gap between germline ends came to 7 bases. The CDR3 nucleotides read TGTGCCAGTAGTATCACCACGTATGGCTACACCTTC. Amino acids: CASSITTYGYTF.

The CDR3 here is CASSPLGTSGITDTQYF. The CDR3 DNA sequence: TGTGCCAGCAGTCCCCTCGGGACTAGCGGGATCACAGATACGCAGTATTTT. The rearrangement links TRBV27 to TRBJ2-3; TRBD2 agrees at 13 bases. This CDR3 has 17 amino acids. The trim removed 5 bases at V and 2 bases at J, leaving 7 bases unmatched. The germline CDR1 and CDR2 sequences are MNHEY and SMNVEV (reference sequence).

This chain connects TRBV19 to TRBJ2-5; TRBD2 might be the D (6 bases). CDR1 is LNHDA, CDR2 SQIVND, per germline (reference sequence). Trimming cost V 3 bases and J 1 base, with 9 bases left between them. The CDR3 contains 14 residues. CDR3 sequence (DNA): TGTGCCAGTAGTATGGCGGGGACCCAAGAGACCCAGTACTTC. Its translation: CASSMAGTQETQYF.

The V and J genes are TRBV5-1 and TRBJ1-1, with 7 bases identical to TRBD1. This CDR3 has 15 amino acids. Germline V gene lookup returns CDR1 SGHRS and CDR2 YFSETQ. V lost 2 bases, J lost 1 base, and 5 bases stayed unmatched. As DNA, the CDR3 is TGCGCCAGCAGCTTACCGGGACAGCCGAACACTGAAGCTTTCTTT. Amino acid sequence: CASSLPGQPNTEAFF. Full variable domain (remainder filled in from reference TRBV5-1 and TRBJ1-1): KAGVTQTPRYLIKTRGQQVTLSCSPISGHRSVSWYQQTPGQGLQFLFEYFSETQRNKGNFPGRFSGRQFSNSRSEMNVSTLELGDSALYLCASSLPGQPNTEAFFGQGTRLTVV.

This chain connects TRBV29-1 to TRBJ2-7; 12 bases map to TRBD2. The V gene end was trimmed by 7 bases and the J gene end by 5 bases; junction bases not matched to a gene: 6. CDR3 size: 13 residues. Germline loops: CDR1 SQVTM, CDR2 ANQGSEA. The CDR3 nucleotides read TGCAGCGGGAAGACTAGCGGGAGCCACGAGCAGTACTTC. This gives the protein CSGKTSGSHEQYF.

This chain connects TRBV30 to TRBJ2-2; possibly TRBD2 for D (6 bases). CDR1 is GTSNPN and CDR2 is SVGIG in the germline V gene (reference sequence). V lost 4 bases and J 4 bases, leaving 19 bases between the germline ends. This CDR3 has 16 amino acids. DNA for the CDR3: TGTGCCTGGACCCCAGGTGGGGGGTCGGGCACCGGGGAGCTGTTTTTT. It yields the protein CAWTPGGGSGTGELFF.